The source of this T cell receptor beta chain is a study of CD8 T cells in Susac syndrome. Study-wide results and caveats: The study's TCR sequencing and HLA analysis covered a relatively small number of individuals, and the study acknowledged this.

RNA totalling about 0.45 to 1 ug underwent reverse transcription with random hexamers. With immunoSEQ multiplex PCR, TCR beta CDR3 was amplified across 54 Vbeta and 13 Jbeta. TCRdb reprocessed the immunoSEQ multiplex PCR reads with MiXCR, giving one entry per CDR3 protein. The table has about 80,000 distinct CDR3 sequences, roughly 93% seen once. CD8+ and CD4+ T cells circulating in blood were sequenced for TCR beta. Negative isolation was applied to CD8+ and CD4+ T cells, and FACS enrichment was applied to TEMRA cells. About this clonotype: Antigen specificity is unknown.

Trimming took off 5 bases at V and 14 bases at J, with 16 bases between the two ends. The CDR3 has 13 amino acids. Germline V lookup: CDR1 SEHNR, CDR2 FQNEAQ (reference sequence). Sequenced input: CD8+ T cells from PBMCs. The TCR was taken from a human donor in good health. This rearrangement joins TRBV7-9 to TRBJ1-6; D gene unclear. Written as DNA, the CDR3 is TGTGCCAGCAGCCCCCCCGGGTTGGTGGCCCTCCACTTT. Encoded protein: CASSPPGLVALHF. Combining the CDR3 with reference TRBV7-9 and TRBJ1-6 gives the whole variable domain DTGVSQNPRHKITKRGQNVTFRCDPISEHNRLYWYRQTLGQGPEFLTYFQNEAQLEKSRLLSDRFSAERPKGSFSTLEIQRTEQGDSAMYLCASSPPGLVALHFGNGTRLTVT.